This T cell receptor (beta chain) was documented in a study of identical twins. Only a few counts were recorded for this clonotype. Unique molecular identifiers were present on cDNA, and template switching added a universal primer site. One entry per CDR3 protein, called by TCRdb with MiXCR from the 5' RACE reads. The sample lists fewer than 350,000 distinct CDR3 sequences, more than 6.5% occurring once. V was shortened by 3 bases and J by 4 bases, with 15 bases between the two germline ends. The CDR3 totals 15 residues. Germline CDR1 MRHNA, CDR2 SNTAGT. These data also formed part of another study, on yellow fever vaccine responses in identical twins. As reported in that work: Twins' T cell vaccine responses reportedly looked partly convergent, partly personalized.

V usage is TRBV6-4 and J usage is TRBJ1-1; no reliable D call. This TCR was recovered from a woman aged 18-29 years in good health. The sample comprised memory (CD45RO+) T cells sorted from blood. The DNA for the CDR3 is TGTGCCAGCAGTGAAAGCCTGGGAGGCAGCACTGAAGCTTTCTTT. Translated: CASSESLGGSTEAFF.